These 32 T cell receptor beta chains originate from one sample sequenced in a study of blood T cell repertoires in COVID-19. The table came from immunoSEQ multiplex PCR; TCRdb's copy has only in-frame clones and leaves some out. The sample consists of approximately 260,000 clones, approximately 85% of them appearing once. Sample: peripheral blood. Every receptor here comes from a woman aged 55-70 years with active or convalescent COVID-19.

The chain links TRBV10-3 to TRBJ2-4, with 9 bases that match TRBD2. V dropped 3 bases and J dropped 10; count of bases not matched to a gene: 7. This CDR3 contains 14 residues. Germline CDR1 ENHRY, CDR2 SYGVKD. As DNA, the CDR3 is TGTGCCATCAGTGAAGGGGCTAGCGGGGATATTCAGTACTTC. As protein: CAISEGASGDIQYF.

The sample holds one count of this clone. The V call is TRBV6-4, the J call TRBJ1-1; TRBD1 aligns across 8 bases. Germline assignment: CDR1 MRHNA and CDR2 SNTAGT. This CDR3 contains 14 residues. V shed 6 bases and J 5 bases; nucleotides not matched to a gene: 8. The CDR3 here is CASRRTGFGTEAFF. The CDR3 DNA sequence: TGTGCCAGCAGGAGGACAGGGTTTGGTACTGAAGCTTTCTTT.

The V call is TRBV18, the J call TRBJ2-1, with 8 nucleotides matching TRBD1. The CDR3 has 15 residues. V lost 2 bases to trimming and J lost 7 bases; unmatched junction nucleotides: 7. Germline V lookup: CDR1 KGHSH, CDR2 LQKENI. The CDR3 sequence is CASSPMEQGENEQFF. CDR3 in DNA: TGTGCCAGCTCACCAATGGAACAGGGGGAGAATGAGCAGTTCTTC.

The V gene is TRBV25-1, the J gene TRBJ1-6, with 7 bases matching TRBD1. Trimming took 7 bases from V and 10 from J; bases not matched to a gene: 4. The germline gives CDR1 MGHDK, CDR2 SYGVNS. The CDR3 contains 12 residues. DNA of the CDR3: TGTGCCAGCACTACAGGGGTATCACCCCTCCACTTT. It translates to CASTTGVSPLHF.

The chain joins TRBV28 to TRBJ1-4; D gene ambiguous. The length of the CDR3 is 12 residues. Germline-derived CDR1 and CDR2 are MDHEN and SYDVKM. The V and J ends lost 6 bases and 8 bases respectively, with 10 bases between them. The CDR3 DNA reads TGTGCCAGCAGGGGTCTAGCCGAAAAACTGTTTTTT. It translates to CASRGLAEKLFF.

V and J are TRBV30 and TRBJ1-5, with unresolved D. The CDR3 extends over 17 amino acids. Germline lookup yields CDR1 GTSNPN and CDR2 SVGIG (reference sequence). The V gene lost 3 bases and the J gene lost 0 bases, with 18 bases spanning the gap. The CDR3, as DNA: TGTGCCTGGAGGCCGGCGGGAGGACCCTATAGCAATCAGCCCCAGCATTTT. It is translated as CAWRPAGGPYSNQPQHF.

Here the CDR3 reads CASSQDGGGLYNSPLHF. The CDR3 coding sequence is TGTGCCAGCAGCCAAGATGGCGGGGGGCTTTATAATTCACCCCTCCACTTT. The chain couples TRBV14 to TRBJ1-6, with D possibly TRBD1 on 6 matching bases. CDR1 is SGHDN, CDR2 FVKESK, per germline. This CDR3 comprises 17 residues. Trimming cost V 0 bases and J 4 bases, with 13 bases left between them.

CDR3 protein: CACKRESSQPQHF. CDR3 nucleotides: TGTGCCTGCAAGAGGGAGAGTAGTCAGCCCCAGCATTTT. The chain employs TRBV2 and TRBJ1-5; no firm D call. In germline, CDR1 is SNHLY, CDR2 FYNNEI. CDR3 length equals 13 residues. The V and J ends lost 11 bases and 6 bases respectively, with 17 bases between them.

This chain connects TRBV7-8 to TRBJ1-1; D is possibly TRBD1 (5 bases). Trimming removed 1 base at V and 8 bases at J, with 11 bases between. CDR1 and CDR2 from the germline V gene are SGHVS and FQNEAQ. This CDR3 is 13 amino acids long. The CDR3 nucleotides are TGTGCCAGCAGCTTAGTGGCAGGGCTGGAAGCTTTCTTT. This translates into CASSLVAGLEAFF.

CDR3 loop: CASSRTSGVGTDTQYF. CDR3 in DNA: TGTGCCAGTAGTAGAACTAGCGGGGTTGGCACAGATACGCAGTATTTT. The V gene is TRBV19, the J gene TRBJ2-3; 10 bases fit TRBD2. Germline V lookup: CDR1 LNHDA, CDR2 SQIVND (reference sequence). V gave up 4 bases and J gave up 1 base; unmatched junction bases: 5. The CDR3 extends over 16 amino acids.

The chain employs TRBV7-9 and TRBJ1-2, with 7 bases identical to TRBD1. Trimming at V came to 4 bases and at J to 2 bases, leaving 7 bases not matched to a gene. The germline V gene encodes CDR1 SEHNR and CDR2 FQNEAQ (reference sequence). The CDR3 loop spans 15 amino acids. The CDR3 reads CASSWNRGGNYGYTF. CDR3 DNA: TGTGCCAGCAGCTGGAACAGGGGAGGCAACTATGGCTACACCTTC.

The gene calls are TRBV5-1 and TRBJ1-4, with 7 bases that match TRBD1. The CDR3 extends over 14 amino acids. CDR1 is SGHRS and CDR2 is YFSETQ in the germline V gene. Trimming took 0 bases from V and 7 from J; bases not matched to a gene: 3. CDR3 residues: CASSLEGASEKLFF. The CDR3 nucleotides read TGCGCCAGCAGCTTGGAGGGGGCTAGTGAAAAACTGTTTTTT.

The V and J genes are TRBV5-8 and TRBJ1-5, with 8 bases lining up with TRBD1. CDR3 length: 15 amino acids. Per the germline V gene, CDR1 is SGHTS and CDR2 is YDEGEE. V gave up 4 bases and J gave up 0 bases; unmatched junction bases: 3. DNA for the CDR3: TGTGCCAGCAGCCAGGGACAGGCTAGCAATCAGCCCCAGCATTTT. Translation: CASSQGQASNQPQHF.

This chain joins TRBV12-3 or TRBV12-4 and TRBJ2-1; D gene uncertain. CDR3 length equals 12 residues. The V end lost 3 bases, the J end lost 6 bases, and 6 bases lay between the germline ends. The CDR3 loop reads CASSFGGNEQFF. DNA of the CDR3: TGTGCCAGCAGTTTCGGTGGCAATGAGCAGTTCTTC.

The genes are TRBV4-1 and TRBJ1-2; 7 nucleotides agree with TRBD1. V lost 0 bases, J lost 2 bases, and 12 bases stayed unmatched. The CDR3 sequence is 18 residues long. Germline V gives CDR1 MGHRA, CDR2 YSYEKL. DNA for the CDR3: TGCGCCAGCAGCCAAGATGTGGGGTCCGGGACAGCGAACTATGGCTACACCTTC. Translated, it gives CASSQDVGSGTANYGYTF.

The V call is TRBV5-1, the J call TRBJ2-5; 11 nucleotides match TRBD2. The V and J ends lost 6 bases and 2 bases, in that order; junction bases with no gene match: 6. The CDR3 runs to 15 residues. CDR1 is SGHRS, CDR2 YFSETQ, per germline. The chain's CDR3 is CASIASGGLQETQYF. The CDR3 DNA reads as TGCGCCAGCATCGCTAGCGGGGGGCTACAAGAGACCCAGTACTTC.

This clone was observed a single time. The rearrangement joins TRBV24-1 to TRBJ2-5; perhaps TRBD2 as D (5 bases). CDR1 KGHDR and CDR2 SFDVKD come from the germline V gene. The CDR3 consists of 12 residues. The V gene lost 7 bases and the J gene lost 3 bases, with 8 bases spanning the gap. CDR3 in amino acids: CATRDFEETQYF. CDR3 bases: TGTGCCACCAGGGACTTTGAAGAGACCCAGTACTTC.

This rearrangement joins TRBV19 to TRBJ1-4; TRBD1 matches at 7 bases. The CDR3 is made up of 18 amino acids. The J segment lost 3 bases and the V segment lost 7 bases, leaving 17 bases of the junction unmatched. CDR1 is LNHDA and CDR2 is SQIVND in the germline V gene (reference sequence). The CDR3 DNA follows: TGTGCCAGTAAGCGACAGGGTTCTAGTGACTCGGCTAATGAAAAACTGTTTTTT. Amino acid sequence: CASKRQGSSDSANEKLFF.

The rearrangement joins TRBV7-3 to TRBJ1-2; D is undetermined. V lost 4 bases to trimming and J lost 6 bases, with 15 bases between them. This CDR3 comprises 14 residues. Germline V gene data show CDR1 as SGHTA and CDR2 as FQGTGA. The CDR3 DNA follows: TGTGCCAGCAGCTCATCGGGGTTAAGCGATGGCTACACCTTC. This translates into CASSSSGLSDGYTF.

As for this clone: In the same sample, other DNA sequences code for this CDR3. The genes are TRBV7-2 and TRBJ1-1, with D perhaps matching TRBD1 (5 bases). Germline V lookup: CDR1 SGHTA, CDR2 FQGNSA. The CDR3 length is 13 residues. V lost 5 bases to trimming and J lost 1 base, with 8 bases between them. The CDR3 DNA sequence: TGTGCCAGCAGCCTCGACAGGAACACTGAAGCTTTCTTT. Encoded protein: CASSLDRNTEAFF.

The chain combines TRBV30 with TRBJ1-6; D is unclear. V dropped 1 base and J dropped 7 bases, with 8 bases sitting between them. This CDR3 comprises 13 residues. The germline V gene has CDR1 GTSNPN and CDR2 SVGIG (reference sequence). The CDR3 sequence: CAWSGTRNSPLHF. The DNA of the CDR3 is TGTGCCTGGAGTGGAACGAGAAATTCACCCCTCCACTTT.

CDR3 region: CASSRDRDQPQHF. DNA of the CDR3: TGTGCCAGCAGCCGCGACAGGGATCAGCCCCAGCATTTT. This chain uses TRBV11-2 with TRBJ1-5, with TRBD1 matching 7 bases. CDR1 and CDR2 (germline): SGHAT, FQNNGV. V was pared by 5 bases and J by 5 bases, with 3 bases of the junction left unmatched. CDR3 length: 13 amino acids.

V and J are TRBV11-3 and TRBJ2-1; D remains ambiguous. Trimming took off 0 bases at V and 8 bases at J, with 8 bases between the two ends. Germline CDR1 is SGHNT and CDR2 is YENEEA. The length of the CDR3 is 13 residues. The CDR3 DNA sequence: TGTGCCAGCAGCTTAGATCTTTCTTATGAGCAGTTCTTC. Translated: CASSLDLSYEQFF.

This clone was counted only a few times. The rearrangement links TRBV18 to TRBJ2-1; TRBD2 matches 10 bases. Germline CDR1 is KGHSH and CDR2 is LQKENI. This CDR3 has 13 amino acids. The V and J ends lost 0 bases and 15 bases, in that order; junction bases with no gene match: 5. This CDR3 reads CASSPPAGTSVFF. In DNA, the CDR3 is TGTGCCAGCTCACCACCAGCCGGGACTAGCGTGTTCTTC.

In its sample, this clone was seen once. The genes are TRBV6-5 and TRBJ1-6, with D perhaps matching TRBD1 (5 bases). The germline V and J ends were trimmed by 7 bases and 3 bases, with 7 bases remaining between them. Germline CDR1 is MNHEY and CDR2 is SVGAGI. CDR3 length: 13 residues. CDR3 sequence reads: CASMGGYNSPLHF. In nucleotides, the CDR3 is TGTGCCAGCATGGGGGGCTATAATTCACCCCTCCACTTT.

The genes are TRBV19 and TRBJ2-3; 10 bases fit TRBD1. The V gene's germline CDR1 is LNHDA and CDR2 SQIVND (reference sequence). The CDR3 covers 15 residues. J gave up 4 bases and V 7 bases, and 8 bases lay outside the gene matches. CDR3 DNA: TGTGCCAGTACCTGGACAGGGGGGCTCTCAGATACGCAGTATTTT. Protein: CASTWTGGLSDTQYF.

The chain joins TRBV3-1 (or the pseudogene TRBV3-2) to TRBJ2-1; 8 bases match TRBD1. J lost 0 bases, V lost 0 bases, and 7 bases had no gene match. This CDR3 has 18 amino acids. The germline V gene encodes CDR1 LGHDT and CDR2 YNNKEL (reference sequence). The DNA for the CDR3 is TGTGCCAGCAGCCAAGATTCCCTGGACAGGGCCTCCTACAATGAGCAGTTCTTC. As protein: CASSQDSLDRASYNEQFF.

This chain joins TRBV11-2 and TRBJ2-7, with D perhaps TRBD2 (7 bases). V was pared by 7 bases and J by 0 bases, with 13 bases between. Germline CDR1 reads SGHAT; CDR2 reads FQNNGV. This CDR3 region has 14 residues. DNA of the CDR3: TGTGCCAGCAAGACGGGGGGCCCCTCCTACGAGCAGTACTTC. It translates to CASKTGGPSYEQYF.

The chain joins TRBV19 to TRBJ1-1; possible D gene TRBD1, 6 bases. Trimming took 5 bases from V and 0 from J, leaving 13 bases between them. The CDR3 sequence is 15 residues long. In germline, CDR1 is LNHDA, CDR2 SQIVND (reference sequence). CDR3 in DNA: TGTGCCAGTAGTTCACCAGGGGAGATGAACACTGAAGCTTTCTTT. Its protein product is CASSSPGEMNTEAFF. The variable domain in full, completed from reference TRBV19 and TRBJ1-1, reads DGGITQSPKYLFRKEGQNVTLSCEQNLNHDAMYWYRQDPGQGLRLIYYSQIVNDFQKGDIAEGYSVSREKKESFPLTVTSAQKNPTAFYLCASSSPGEMNTEAFFGQGTRLTVV.

The chain carries TRBV27 and TRBJ1-4, with a possible D match to TRBD1 (5 bases). V shed 5 bases and J shed 4 bases, with 17 bases lying between them. Germline CDR1 is MNHEY and CDR2 is SMNVEV (reference sequence). The CDR3 spans 16 residues. CDR3 sequence (DNA): TGTGCCAGCAGTCCCATCTTGACAGCCTATAATGAAAAACTGTTTTTT. Its protein product is CASSPILTAYNEKLFF.

The rearrangement links TRBV5-1 to TRBJ1-3, with 7 bases matching TRBD1. Germline loops: CDR1 SGHRS, CDR2 YFSETQ. This CDR3 spans 16 amino acids. V lost 4 bases to trimming and J lost 0 bases; unmatched junction nucleotides: 7. This chain's CDR3 is CASSTGQVFSGNTIYF. The CDR3 nucleotides are TGCGCCAGCAGCACCGGACAGGTGTTCTCTGGAAACACCATATATTTT.

V is TRBV15 and J is TRBJ2-7; 9 bases fit TRBD2. The V gene end was trimmed by 0 bases and the J gene end by 2 bases; junction bases not matched to a gene: 11. The CDR3 has 18 residues. Germline lookup yields CDR1 LNHNV and CDR2 YYDKDF (reference sequence). The CDR3 protein is CATSRDLGLAGVAYEQYF. The DNA of the CDR3 is TGTGCCACCAGCAGAGATCTCGGGTTAGCGGGGGTGGCCTACGAGCAGTACTTC.